A selection of T cell receptor beta chains follows, all from one sample in a study of blood T cell repertoires in COVID-19. The table came from immunoSEQ multiplex PCR; TCRdb's copy has only in-frame clones and leaves some out. Of 100,000 to 150,000 clones in the sample, about 77% were seen once. Sequencing used peripheral blood. The receptors come from a human donor in a cohort sampled during active COVID-19. CDR3s include the opening cysteine and the closing phenylalanine or tryptophan. The order of the fields is clone size, D gene, V gene, J gene, CDR3 protein, CDR3 DNA. The D gene is left open where the match is weak. Only some rows state a clone size, as once, few, many or a class for expanded clones.

.	TRBD1	TRBV5-6	TRBJ1-2	CASSYRDRGAYTF	TGTGCCAGCAGCTACAGGGACAGGGGAGCCTACACCTTC
.	TRBD1	TRBV7-9	TRBJ2-3	CASSLPGQGVEDTQYF	TGTGCCAGCAGCTTGCCGGGACAGGGGGTGGAAGATACGCAGTATTTT
.	.	TRBV10-2	TRBJ2-5	CAGGWDQETQYF	TGCGCCGGGGGGTGGGACCAAGAGACCCAGTACTTC
once	.	TRBV29-1	TRBJ2-5	CSVVGGEETQYF	TGCAGCGTTGTCGGAGGGGAAGAGACCCAGTACTTC
.	.	TRBV28	TRBJ1-4	CASSLAGGGNEKLFF	TGTGCCAGCAGTCTGGCGGGGGGGGGTAATGAAAAACTGTTTTTT
.	.	TRBV29-1	TRBJ1-1	CSVEEQINTEAFF	TGCAGCGTTGAAGAACAGATCAACACTGAAGCTTTCTTT
.	TRBD1	TRBV7-6	TRBJ1-1	CASSSGQGNTEAFF	TGTGCCAGCAGCTCCGGACAGGGGAACACTGAAGCTTTCTTT
.	TRBD2	TRBV4-1	TRBJ2-1	CASSQFNLAVYNEQFF	TGCGCCAGCAGCCAGTTTAACCTAGCGGTTTACAATGAGCAGTTCTTC
.	.	TRBV9	TRBJ2-1	CASSVNNEQFF	TGTGCCAGCAGCGTCAATAATGAGCAGTTCTTC
.	.	TRBV7-8	TRBJ1-4	CASSINRFAGRRVEKLFF	TGTGCCAGCAGCATAAACAGATTCGCCGGTCGGAGGGTTGAAAAACTGTTTTTT
few	.	TRBV6-6	TRBJ1-1	CASILTGEAFF	TGTGCCAGCATCCTTACGGGGGAAGCTTTCTTT
.	TRBD2	TRBV4-2	TRBJ2-1	CASSQGISGIDNEQFF	TGTGCCAGCAGCCAAGGTATTAGCGGGATTGACAATGAGCAGTTCTTC
.	TRBD1	TRBV9	TRBJ1-1	CASSVVQGLNTEAFF	TGTGCCAGCAGCGTAGTACAGGGGCTGAACACTGAAGCTTTCTTT
.	.	TRBV10-3	TRBJ2-7	CAISVGAGEQYF	TGTGCCATCAGTGTGGGGGCGGGCGAGCAGTACTTC
.	.	TRBV7-9	TRBJ1-6	CASSSGRGNNSPLHF	TGTGCCAGCAGCTCCGGACGGGGTAATAATTCACCCCTCCACTTT
.	TRBD1	TRBV5-1	TRBJ1-1	CASSAGQRGTEAFF	TGCGCCAGCAGCGCGGGACAGAGGGGCACTGAAGCTTTCTTT
.	TRBD1	TRBV3-1/TRBV3-2	TRBJ1-2	CASSLTDRGMGYTF	TGTGCCAGCAGCCTAACGGACAGGGGGATGGGCTACACCTTC
.	.	TRBV7-6	TRBJ2-7	CASSILSVPYEQYF	TGTGCCAGCAGCATCCTCTCGGTCCCCTACGAGCAGTACTTC
.	.	TRBV6-5	TRBJ1-3	CASSSTTGRTGNTIYF	TGTGCCAGCAGTTCCACAACAGGGCGGACTGGAAACACCATATATTTT
.	TRBD1	TRBV28	TRBJ1-4	CASSAAGGLREKLFF	TGTGCCAGCAGTGCCGCAGGGGGCCTAAGAGAAAAACTGTTTTTT
.	.	TRBV7-8	TRBJ2-7	CASSGTLQGEQYF	TGTGCCAGCAGCGGAACCCTCCAGGGCGAGCAGTACTTC
.	TRBD1	TRBV28	TRBJ2-7	CASIPSGTGSSYEQYF	TGTGCCAGCATACCCTCCGGGACAGGGAGCTCCTACGAGCAGTACTTC
.	.	TRBV7-8	TRBJ2-1	CASSSRRDPSYNEQFF	TGTGCCAGCAGCTCGCGGAGAGACCCCTCCTACAATGAGCAGTTCTTC
.	.	TRBV27	TRBJ2-7	CASSLSGANYEQYF	TGTGCCAGCAGTTTATCGGGGGCGAACTACGAGCAGTACTTC
.	TRBD1	TRBV4-3	TRBJ1-2	CASSQDHGDRGYTF	TGCGCCAGCAGCCAAGATCATGGGGACAGGGGATACACCTTC
.	TRBD1	TRBV28	TRBJ2-1	CASIQAGTGLYNEQFF	TGTGCCAGCATCCAAGCCGGGACAGGGCTATACAATGAGCAGTTCTTC
.	TRBD2	TRBV29-1	TRBJ2-7	CSVEQRGGRGEQYF	TGCAGCGTTGAACAGCGGGGGGGCCGAGGCGAGCAGTACTTC
.	TRBD1	TRBV11-1	TRBJ2-2	CASSHPGTGNTGELFF	TGTGCCAGCAGTCATCCCGGGACAGGGAACACCGGGGAGCTGTTTTTT
.	TRBD1	TRBV7-2	TRBJ1-1	CASSLGQGATLNTEAFF	TGTGCCAGCAGCTTAGGACAGGGGGCAACGTTGAACACTGAAGCTTTCTTT
.	.	TRBV27	TRBJ1-5	CASRSKYRADSNQPQHF	TGTGCCAGCAGATCCAAATACAGGGCAGATAGCAATCAGCCCCAGCATTTT
.	TRBD1	TRBV3-1/TRBV3-2	TRBJ1-1	CASNNMTTGENTEAFF	TGTGCCAGCAACAACATGACGACAGGGGAGAACACTGAAGCTTTCTTT
.	TRBD2	TRBV9	TRBJ2-5	CASSVDVGLAGGETQYF	TGTGCCAGCAGCGTAGATGTAGGACTAGCGGGGGGAGAGACCCAGTACTTC
few	.	TRBV3-1/TRBV3-2	TRBJ2-7	CASSQLFEQYF	TGTGCCAGCAGCCAACTGTTCGAGCAGTACTTC
.	.	TRBV6-4	TRBJ1-5	CASSAEYSNQPQHF	TGTGCCAGCAGTGCGGAGTATAGCAATCAGCCCCAGCATTTT
.	.	TRBV28	TRBJ1-5	CASSSSGAAFRPQHF	TGTGCCAGCAGTTCCTCCGGAGCAGCATTTCGTCCCCAGCATTTT
.	TRBD2	TRBV7-2	TRBJ2-7	CASSLAGLGTYEQYF	TGTGCCAGCAGCTTAGCCGGACTAGGAACCTACGAGCAGTACTTC
.	.	TRBV20-1	TRBJ1-1	CSASLGGKFTEAFF	TGCAGTGCTAGTTTGGGAGGGAAGTTCACTGAAGCTTTCTTT
.	.	TRBV20-1	TRBJ2-1	CSASLAGLLNEQFF	TGCAGTGCTAGTTTGGCTGGCCTCCTCAATGAGCAGTTCTTC
.	.	TRBV10-3	TRBJ1-1	CAISESGEGAFF	TGTGCCATCAGTGAGTCGGGGGAGGGAGCTTTCTTT
.	.	TRBV7-9	TRBJ1-3	CASSLRQANTIYF	TGTGCCAGCAGCTTAAGACAGGCCAACACCATATATTTT
.	.	TRBV7-3	TRBJ1-1	CASSLNRGGTEAFF	TGTGCCAGCAGCTTAAACAGAGGAGGCACTGAAGCTTTCTTT
.	.	TRBV15	TRBJ2-2	CATSRGGPGGELFF	TGTGCCACCAGCAGAGGTGGGCCCGGCGGGGAGCTGTTTTTT
.	.	TRBV2	TRBJ2-2	CASSHMRGLPLSTGELFF	TGTGCCAGCTCTCATATGCGGGGGCTACCTCTGTCAACCGGGGAGCTGTTTTTT
once	TRBD2	TRBV4-2	TRBJ2-1	CASSQVEGGPTNEQFF	TGTGCCAGCAGCCAAGTGGAGGGAGGGCCGACCAATGAGCAGTTCTTC
.	TRBD2	TRBV7-2	TRBJ2-5	CASSLGRAGGPETQYF	TGTGCCAGCAGCTTAGGTCGAGCGGGAGGCCCAGAGACCCAGTACTTC
.	.	TRBV7-3	TRBJ2-3	CASSFNRADTQYF	TGTGCCAGCAGCTTTAATCGGGCAGATACGCAGTATTTT